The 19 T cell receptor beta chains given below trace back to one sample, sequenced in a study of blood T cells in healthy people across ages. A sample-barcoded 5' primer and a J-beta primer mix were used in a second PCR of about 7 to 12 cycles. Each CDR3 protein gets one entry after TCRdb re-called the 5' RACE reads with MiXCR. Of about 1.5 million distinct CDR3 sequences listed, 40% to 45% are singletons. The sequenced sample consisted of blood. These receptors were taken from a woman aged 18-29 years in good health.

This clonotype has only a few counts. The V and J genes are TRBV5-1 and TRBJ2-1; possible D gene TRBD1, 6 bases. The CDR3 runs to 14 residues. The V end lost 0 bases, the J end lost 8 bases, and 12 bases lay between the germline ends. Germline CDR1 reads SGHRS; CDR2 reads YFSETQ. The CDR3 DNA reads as TGCGCCAGCAGCTTGGGGGACATTGAGGATGAGCAGTTCTTC. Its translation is CASSLGDIEDEQFF. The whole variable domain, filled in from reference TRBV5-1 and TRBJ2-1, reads KAGVTQTPRYLIKTRGQQVTLSCSPISGHRSVSWYQQTPGQGLQFLFEYFSETQRNKGNFPGRFSGRQFSNSRSEMNVSTLELGDSALYLCASSLGDIEDEQFFGPGTRLTVL.

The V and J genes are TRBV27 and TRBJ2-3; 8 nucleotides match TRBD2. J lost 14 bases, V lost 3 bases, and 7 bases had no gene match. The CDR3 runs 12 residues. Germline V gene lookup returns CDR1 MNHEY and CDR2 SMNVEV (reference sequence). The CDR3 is CASSLSKRELYF. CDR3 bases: TGTGCCAGCAGTTTGAGCAAGCGGGAGTTGTATTTT.

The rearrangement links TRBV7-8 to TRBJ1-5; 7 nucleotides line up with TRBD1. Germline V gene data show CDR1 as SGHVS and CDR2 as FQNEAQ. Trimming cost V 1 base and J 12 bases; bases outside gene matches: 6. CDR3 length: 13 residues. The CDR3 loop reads CASSLGGRQGQHF. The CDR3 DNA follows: TGTGCCAGCAGCTTAGGGGGGCGACAGGGCCAGCATTTT. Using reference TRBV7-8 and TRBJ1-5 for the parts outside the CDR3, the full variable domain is GAGVSQSPRYKVAKRGQDVALRCDPISGHVSLFWYQQALGQGPEFLTYFQNEAQLDKSGLPSDRFFAERPEGSVSTLKIQRTQQEDSAVYLCASSLGGRQGQHFGDGTRLSIL.

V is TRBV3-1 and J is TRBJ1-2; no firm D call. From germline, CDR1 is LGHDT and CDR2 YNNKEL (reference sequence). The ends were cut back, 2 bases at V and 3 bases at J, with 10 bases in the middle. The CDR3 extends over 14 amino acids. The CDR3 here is CASSQFRLHYGYTF. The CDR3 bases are TGTGCCAGCAGCCAATTCCGACTCCACTATGGCTACACCTTC. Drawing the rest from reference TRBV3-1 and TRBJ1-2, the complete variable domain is DTAVSQTPKYLVTQMGNDKSIKCEQNLGHDTMYWYKQDSKKFLKIMFSYNNKELIINETVPNRFSPKSPDKAHLNLHINSLELGDSAVYFCASSQFRLHYGYTFGSGTRLTVV.

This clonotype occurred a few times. This CDR3 reads CSAPGLAGVVAKNIQYF. The CDR3 nucleotides are TGCAGTGCCCCAGGACTAGCGGGAGTGGTGGCCAAAAACATTCAGTACTTC. The rearrangement uses TRBV20-1 and TRBJ2-4, with 13 bases fitting TRBD2. With V trimmed by 6 bases and J by 1 base, 9 bases remained unmatched. The germline V gene has CDR1 DFQATT and CDR2 SNEGSKA (reference sequence). The CDR3 extends over 17 amino acids.

CDR3 sequence: CASSVYPDRGYTF. CDR3 nucleotides: TGTGCCAGCAGTGTATACCCGGACAGGGGCTACACCTTC. V is TRBV6-6 and J is TRBJ1-2; 7 bases align to TRBD1. The germline V gene has CDR1 MNHNY and CDR2 SVGAGI (reference sequence). The CDR3 totals 13 residues. V was clipped by 5 bases and J by 8 bases; unmatched bases: 8.

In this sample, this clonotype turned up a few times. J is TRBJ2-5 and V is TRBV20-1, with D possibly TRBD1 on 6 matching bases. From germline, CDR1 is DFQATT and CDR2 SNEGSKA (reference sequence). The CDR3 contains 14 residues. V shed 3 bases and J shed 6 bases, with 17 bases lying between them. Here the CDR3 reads CSARGASSTQTQYF. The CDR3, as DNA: TGCAGTGCTAGGGGGGCATCTTCCACCCAGACCCAGTACTTC.

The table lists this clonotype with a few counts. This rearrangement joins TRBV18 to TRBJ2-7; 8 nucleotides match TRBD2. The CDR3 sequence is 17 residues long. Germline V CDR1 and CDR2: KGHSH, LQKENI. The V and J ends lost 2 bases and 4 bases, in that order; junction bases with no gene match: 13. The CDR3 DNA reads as TGTGCCAGCTCACCATATCTCCTTAGCGGGGAGAGTTACGAGCAGTACTTC. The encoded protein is CASSPYLLSGESYEQYF.

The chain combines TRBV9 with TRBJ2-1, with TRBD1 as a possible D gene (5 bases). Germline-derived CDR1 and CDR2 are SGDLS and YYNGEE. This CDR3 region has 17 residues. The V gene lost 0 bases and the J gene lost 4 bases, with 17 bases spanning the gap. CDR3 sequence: CASSVAGQGVFYNEQFF. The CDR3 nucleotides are TGTGCCAGCAGCGTAGCTGGACAAGGAGTTTTTTACAATGAGCAGTTCTTC.

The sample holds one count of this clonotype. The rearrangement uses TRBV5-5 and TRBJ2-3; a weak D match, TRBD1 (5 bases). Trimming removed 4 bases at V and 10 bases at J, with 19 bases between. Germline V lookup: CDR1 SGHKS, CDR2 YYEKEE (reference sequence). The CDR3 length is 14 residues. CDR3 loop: CASSPDSRMDAQYF. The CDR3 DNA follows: TGTGCCAGCAGCCCCGACAGTAGGATGGATGCGCAGTATTTT. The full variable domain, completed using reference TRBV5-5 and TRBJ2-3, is DAGVTQSPTHLIKTRGQQVTLRCSPISGHKSVSWYQQVLGQGPQFIFQYYEKEERGRGNFPDRFSARQFPNYSSELNVNALLLGDSALYLCASSPDSRMDAQYFGPGTRLTVL.

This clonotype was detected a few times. CDR3 protein: CAISVLGQMNSYEQYF. The CDR3 nucleotides are TGTGCCATCAGTGTTCTTGGACAGATGAATTCCTACGAGCAGTACTTC. V gene TRBV10-3 combines with J gene TRBJ2-7, with a tentative D call TRBD1 (6 bases). This CDR3 has 16 residues. Germline V gene sequence: CDR1 ENHRY, CDR2 SYGVKD. Trimming shortened V by 4 bases and J by 1 base, and 17 bases separated the two germline ends.

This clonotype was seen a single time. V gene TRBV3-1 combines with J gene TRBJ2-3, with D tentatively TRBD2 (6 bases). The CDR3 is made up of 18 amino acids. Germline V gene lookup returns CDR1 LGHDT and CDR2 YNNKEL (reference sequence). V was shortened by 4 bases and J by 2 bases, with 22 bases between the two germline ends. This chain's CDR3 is CASSLTSGTPRLTDTQYF. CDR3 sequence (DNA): TGTGCCAGCAGCCTTACTTCCGGGACTCCCCGTCTCACAGATACGCAGTATTTT.

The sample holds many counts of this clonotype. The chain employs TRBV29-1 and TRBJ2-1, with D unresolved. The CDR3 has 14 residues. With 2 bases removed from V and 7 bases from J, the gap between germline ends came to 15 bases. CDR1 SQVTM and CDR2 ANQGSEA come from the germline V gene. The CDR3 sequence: CSVEPSERFNEQFF. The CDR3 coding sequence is TGCAGCGTTGAACCTTCAGAGAGGTTTAATGAGCAGTTCTTC.

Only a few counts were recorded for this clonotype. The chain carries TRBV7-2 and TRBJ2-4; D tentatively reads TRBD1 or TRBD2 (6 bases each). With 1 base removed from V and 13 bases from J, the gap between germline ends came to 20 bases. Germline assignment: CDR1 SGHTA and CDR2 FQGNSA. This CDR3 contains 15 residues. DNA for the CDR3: TGTGCCAGCAGCTTAGGAAGAGGGGGGAGGAGAGAGCAGTACTTC. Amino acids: CASSLGRGGRREQYF. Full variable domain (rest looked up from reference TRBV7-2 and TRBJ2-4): GAGVSQSPSNKVTEKGKDVELRCDPISGHTALYWYRQSLGQGLEFLIYFQGNSAPDKSGLPSDRFSAERTGGSVSTLTIQRTQQEDSAVYLCASSLGRGGRREQYFGAGTRLSVL.

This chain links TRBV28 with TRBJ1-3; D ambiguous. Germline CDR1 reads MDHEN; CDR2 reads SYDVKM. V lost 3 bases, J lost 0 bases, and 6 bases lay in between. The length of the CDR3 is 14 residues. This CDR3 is CASSFRNSGNTIYF. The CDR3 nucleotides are TGTGCCAGCAGTTTTCGGAACTCTGGAAACACCATATATTTT.

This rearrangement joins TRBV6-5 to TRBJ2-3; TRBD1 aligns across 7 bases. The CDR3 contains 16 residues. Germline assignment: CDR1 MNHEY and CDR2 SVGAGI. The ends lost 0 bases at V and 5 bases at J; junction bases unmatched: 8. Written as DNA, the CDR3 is TGTGCCAGCAGTTACTCGACTTGGACAGGCGGAGATACGCAGTATTTT. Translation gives CASSYSTWTGGDTQYF.

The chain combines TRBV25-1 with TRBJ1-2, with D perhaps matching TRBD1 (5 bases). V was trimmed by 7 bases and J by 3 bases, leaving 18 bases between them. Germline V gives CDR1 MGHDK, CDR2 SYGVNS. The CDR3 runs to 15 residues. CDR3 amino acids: CASTLAGEEDYGYTF. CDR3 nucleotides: TGTGCCAGCACCCTCGCGGGGGAGGAGGACTATGGCTACACCTTC.

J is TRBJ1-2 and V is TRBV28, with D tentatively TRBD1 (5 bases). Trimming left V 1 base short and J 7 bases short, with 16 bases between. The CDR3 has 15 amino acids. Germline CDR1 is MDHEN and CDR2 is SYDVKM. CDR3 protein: CASSLSRAGMGGYTF. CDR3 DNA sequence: TGTGCCAGCAGTTTATCCCGGGCAGGGATGGGTGGCTACACCTTC.

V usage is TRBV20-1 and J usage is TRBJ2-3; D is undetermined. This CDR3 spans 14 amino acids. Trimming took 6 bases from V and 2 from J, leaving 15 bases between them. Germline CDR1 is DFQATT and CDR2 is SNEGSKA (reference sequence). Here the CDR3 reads CSAITKGFTDTQYF. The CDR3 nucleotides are TGCAGTGCCATTACAAAGGGCTTCACAGATACGCAGTATTTT.